Here is one TCR beta chain with its context. As yet, its antigen is unknown. The repertoire was sequenced with immunoSEQ multiplex PCR; TCRdb's copy has only in-frame clones and lacks some. The sample includes over 65,000 clones, 80% to 90% of them seen just once. The data were obtained in a study of OX40 agonist ivuxolimab in advanced cancers. On the study more broadly: Partial responses were achieved by three patients, of whom one had hepatocellular carcinoma and two had cutaneous melanoma.

Germline V gives CDR1 SGHRS, CDR2 YFSETQ. J was trimmed by 8 bases and V by 2 bases; bases with no gene match: 8. CDR3 length equals 15 residues. Broader study findings: Partial responders at 0.1-3.0 mg/kg had among the lowest clonal expansion.

This material consisted of CD4+ or CD8+ T cells sorted from blood, taken in a trial of the OX40 agonist ivuxolimab. The receptor's source is an adult with an advanced solid tumor such as melanoma, head and neck, liver or kidney cancer. This rearrangement joins TRBV5-1 to TRBJ2-2, with 8 positions matching TRBD1. CDR3 region: CASSFGSGGGGELFF. CDR3 DNA sequence: TGCGCCAGCAGCTTCGGATCAGGGGGCGGAGGGGAGCTGTTTTTT.